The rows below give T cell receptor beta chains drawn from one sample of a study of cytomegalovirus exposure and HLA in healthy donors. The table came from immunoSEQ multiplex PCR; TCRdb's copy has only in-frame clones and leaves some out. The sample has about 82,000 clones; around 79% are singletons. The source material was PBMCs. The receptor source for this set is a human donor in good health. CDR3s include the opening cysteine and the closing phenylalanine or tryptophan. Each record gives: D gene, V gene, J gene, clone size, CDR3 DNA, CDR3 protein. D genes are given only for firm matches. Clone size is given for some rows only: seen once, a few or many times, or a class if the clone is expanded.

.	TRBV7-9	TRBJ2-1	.	TGTGCCAGCAGCTCTACTACCGCAGGGCCCCAGTTCTTC	CASSSTTAGPQFF
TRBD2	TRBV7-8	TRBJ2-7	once	TGTGCCAGCAGCTTAACTCGGGGGGGCCAGGGGCAGTACTTC	CASSLTRGGQGQYF
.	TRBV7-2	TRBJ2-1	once	TGTGCCAGCAGCCTGGGCCAGGGGACCAGCTCCTACAATGAGCAGTTCTTC	CASSLGQGTSSYNEQFF
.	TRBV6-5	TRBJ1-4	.	TGTGCCAGCAGTTACAGGGGCTTCGGTGAAAAACTGTTTTTT	CASSYRGFGEKLFF
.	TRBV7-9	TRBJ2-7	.	TGTGCCAGCACCCAACCTACCAGCGACTCCTACGAGCAGTACTTC	CASTQPTSDSYEQYF
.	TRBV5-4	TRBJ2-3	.	TGTGCCAGCAGCTTGGGAGGCGGGGAGCGCACAGATACGCAGTATTTT	CASSLGGGERTDTQYF
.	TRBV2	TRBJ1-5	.	TGTGCCAGCAGCCCCCCCTCAGCAGGGGGCAATCAGCCCCAGCATTTT	CASSPPSAGGNQPQHF
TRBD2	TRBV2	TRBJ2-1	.	TGTGGCTTGGTAGCTAGCGGATTTCAGGTCTTC	CGLVASGFQVF
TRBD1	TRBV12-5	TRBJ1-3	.	TGTGCTAGTGGTTTCGACGCCGGGACAGGGGATTCGTTCTCTGGAAACACCATATATTTT	CASGFDAGTGDSFSGNTIYF
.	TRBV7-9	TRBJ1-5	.	TGTGCCAGCAGCCCCGGCGGTCAGCCCCAGCATTTT	CASSPGGQPQHF
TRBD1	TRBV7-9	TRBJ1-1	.	TGTTCCAGCAGCCTAACAGGGGCAGCTTTCTTT	CSSSLTGAAFF
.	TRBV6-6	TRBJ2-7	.	TGTGCCAGCAGCCTACAGCCAGCCGGCGAGCAGTACTTC	CASSLQPAGEQYF
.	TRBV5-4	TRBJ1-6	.	TGTGCCAGCAGCTCGACTAATTCACCCCTCAACTTT	CASSSTNSPLNF
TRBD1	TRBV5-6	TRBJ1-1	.	TGTGCCAGCAGCGTGGGGACAGGGAACACTGAAGCTTTCTTT	CASSVGTGNTEAFF
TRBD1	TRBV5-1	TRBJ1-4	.	TGCGCCAGCAGCCCGGGACAGGCCGGTGAAAAACTGTTTTTT	CASSPGQAGEKLFF
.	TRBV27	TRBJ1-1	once	TGTGCCAGCAGTTTATATTCAGGGCTGGCAGTTAAGAACACTGAAGCTTTCTTT	CASSLYSGLAVKNTEAFF
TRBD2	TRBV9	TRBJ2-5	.	TGTGCCAGCAGCACCACTAGCGGGCGAACCCAAGAGACCCAGTACTTC	CASSTTSGRTQETQYF
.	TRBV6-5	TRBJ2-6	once	TGTGCCAGCAGTTATATCAGCTCTGGGGCCAACGTCCTGACTTTC	CASSYISSGANVLTF
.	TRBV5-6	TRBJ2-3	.	TGTGCCAGCAGCCCACCTGTGGCGACTTACACAGATACGCAGTATTTT	CASSPPVATYTDTQYF
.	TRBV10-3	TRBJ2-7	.	TGTGCCATCAGTGAGTCCGGCGAGCAGTACTTC	CAISESGEQYF
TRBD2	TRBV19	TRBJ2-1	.	TGTGCCAGTAGTGCCTCTAGCGGGGGTAAGAATGAGCAGTTCTTC	CASSASSGGKNEQFF
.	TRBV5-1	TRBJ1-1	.	TGCGCCAGCAGCTTGGGTCGCCAGGAGGCATCTTTCTTT	CASSLGRQEASFF
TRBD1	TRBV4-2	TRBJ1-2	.	TGTGCCAGCAGCATACTGGCAGGGGGCAACTATGGCTACCCCTTC	CASSILAGGNYGYPF
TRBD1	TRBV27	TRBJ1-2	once	TGTGCCAGCAGAAGGCAGGGGGCTAAAGGGGCTGGCTACACCTTC	CASRRQGAKGAGYTF
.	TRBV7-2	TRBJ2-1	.	TGTGCCAGCAGCTGGCAGGGTTTGGAAGGTGGGCAGTTCTTC	CASSWQGLEGGQFF
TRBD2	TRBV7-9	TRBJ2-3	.	TGTGCCAGCAGGGAGCTAGCGGGGGCCTCAGATACGCAGTATTTT	CASRELAGASDTQYF
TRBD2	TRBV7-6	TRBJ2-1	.	TGTGCCAGCAGCTTAGCTATGCGGGGGGGCTCCTACAATGAGCAGTTCTTC	CASSLAMRGGSYNEQFF
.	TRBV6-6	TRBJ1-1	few	TGTGCCAGCAAAGTACAAGACACTGAAGCTTTCTTT	CASKVQDTEAFF
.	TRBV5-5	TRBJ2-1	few	TGTGCCAGCAGCCCGGTCCTTGGACTATCCTCCTACAATGAGCAGTTCTTC	CASSPVLGLSSYNEQFF
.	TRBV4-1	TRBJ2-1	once	TGCGCCAGCAGCCATATTGGAGGGACCTTGTACAATGAGCAGTTCTTC	CASSHIGGTLYNEQFF
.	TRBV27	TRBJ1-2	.	TGTGCCAGCAGTTTTTTCAGGAACTATGGCTACACCTTC	CASSFFRNYGYTF
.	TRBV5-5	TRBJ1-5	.	TGTGCCAGCAGCGCTATCGAGGGGGGCAATCAGCCCCAGCATTTT	CASSAIEGGNQPQHF
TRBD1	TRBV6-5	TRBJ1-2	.	TGTGCCAGCAGCTACGGGACAGGTGTCTATGGCTACCCCTTC	CASSYGTGVYGYPF
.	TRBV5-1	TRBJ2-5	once	TGCGCCAGCAGCAAGGACTCCCGCGGAGGGACCCAGTACTTC	CASSKDSRGGTQYF
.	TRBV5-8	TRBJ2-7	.	TGTGCCAGCAGCCCCAACTACGAGCAGTACTTC	CASSPNYEQYF
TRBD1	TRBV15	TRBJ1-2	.	TGTGCCACCAGCAGATCCCGGACAGGGATAGGCTATGGCTACACCTTC	CATSRSRTGIGYGYTF
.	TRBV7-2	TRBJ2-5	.	TGTGCCAGCTCCGGGACTGGCCAAGAGACCCAGTACTTC	CASSGTGQETQYF
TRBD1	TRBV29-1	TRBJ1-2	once	TGCAGCGTTGAAGAGAGGGCAGGGGGATTTAGTGGCTACACCTTC	CSVEERAGGFSGYTF
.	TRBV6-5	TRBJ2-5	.	TGTGCCAGCAGGCTACGGGGGGCGGGAGAGACCCAGTACTTC	CASRLRGAGETQYF
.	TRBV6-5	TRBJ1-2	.	TGTGCCAGCAGACCCCAGGGGCGAGCTAACTATGGCTACACCTTC	CASRPQGRANYGYTF
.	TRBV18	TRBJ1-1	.	TGTGCCAGCTCATTCGGAGCCGGGAACACTGAAGCTTTCTTT	CASSFGAGNTEAFF
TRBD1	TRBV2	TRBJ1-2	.	TGTGCCAGCAGTACCGGACAGGGGGAAGGGGATTGGTTTGGCTACACCTTC	CASSTGQGEGDWFGYTF
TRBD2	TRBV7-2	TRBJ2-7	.	TGTGCCAGCAGCCCCGCCCTAGCGGGGGGTAGCGAGCAGTACTTC	CASSPALAGGSEQYF
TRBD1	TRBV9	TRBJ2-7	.	TGTGCCAGCAGCCCAGGACAGGGGTACCACGAGCAGTACTTC	CASSPGQGYHEQYF
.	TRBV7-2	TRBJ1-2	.	TGTGCCAGCCTCGGAAGGGGCTATGGCTACACCTTC	CASLGRGYGYTF
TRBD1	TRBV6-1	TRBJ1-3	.	TGTGCCAGCAGTCCTAAGACAGGGTCTGGAAACACCATATATTTT	CASSPKTGSGNTIYF
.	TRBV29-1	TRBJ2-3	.	TGCAGCGTTGACGCGGGGAGCACAGATACGCAGTATTTT	CSVDAGSTDTQYF
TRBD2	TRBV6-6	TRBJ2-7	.	TGTGCCAGCTCGGGACTAGCGGCCTCCTACGAGCAGTACTTC	CASSGLAASYEQYF
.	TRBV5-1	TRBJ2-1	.	TGCGCCAGCAGGCGGGCCTTGATCGGGGACAATGAGCAGTTCTTC	CASRRALIGDNEQFF
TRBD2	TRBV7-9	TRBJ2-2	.	TGTGCCAGCAGCTTAGCTATGCGGGGGAGCTACACCGAGGAGCTGTTTTTT	CASSLAMRGSYTEELFF
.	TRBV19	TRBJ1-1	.	TGTGCCAGTAGTTTCCCAGGAAACACTGAAGCTTTCTTT	CASSFPGNTEAFF
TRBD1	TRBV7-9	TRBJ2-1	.	TGTGCCAGCAGGGTAGGACAGGCCGGCGTATTGAGGTCCTACAATGAGCAGTTCTTC	CASRVGQAGVLRSYNEQFF
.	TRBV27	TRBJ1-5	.	TGTGCCAGCAGTTTAGAAGGGGATGGCGGTCAGCCCCAGCATTTT	CASSLEGDGGQPQHF
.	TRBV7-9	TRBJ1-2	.	TGTGCCAGCAGCTTAGAATGGGAGAACTATGGCTACACCTTC	CASSLEWENYGYTF